This T cell receptor (beta chain) was identified in a study of T cell responses to AZD1222 COVID-19 vaccine. As for this clone: Its antigen remains unknown.

Germline V gene data show CDR1 as LNHDA and CDR2 as SQIVND (reference sequence). V was shortened by 10 bases and J by 3 bases, with 13 bases between the two germline ends. The CDR3 length is 13 residues. Study outcomes and limitations: Donors, mostly white British, included more females; clonal diversity was possibly underestimated. Per reports, nearly half of all spike-specific TCRs target regions that are unmutated in variants. Seropositive AZD1222 recipients at baseline numbered only five or six. Spike-specific TCR breadth and depth grew following two AZD1222 doses.

TCRdb's table, derived via immunoSEQ multiplex PCR, lists solely in-frame clones and lacks some. The sample holds approximately 120,000 clones, around 85% seen once. The chain uses TRBV19 and TRBJ1-3, with D perhaps TRBD1 (6 bases). The receptor's source is an adult who received the AZD1222 COVID-19 vaccine. The sample in question was peripheral blood, obtained 28 days after the second AZD1222 dose. CDR3 protein: CATGGGYGNTIYF. The DNA of the CDR3 is TGTGCCACCGGAGGGGGTTATGGAAACACCATATATTTT.